This TCR beta chain was sequenced for a study of blood T cell repertoires in COVID-19. The table came from immunoSEQ multiplex PCR; TCRdb's copy has only in-frame clones and leaves some out. The repertoire holds roughly 130,000 clones, with around 87% as singletons. The CDR3 runs 14 residues. CDR1 and CDR2 (germline): KGHDR, SFDVKD. Trimming shortened V by 2 bases and J by 9 bases, and 13 bases separated the two germline ends. This TCR derives from a woman in her sixties or seventies with acute or convalescent COVID-19. The source material was peripheral blood. The chain employs TRBV24-1 and TRBJ2-1; a weak D match, TRBD1 (6 bases). The CDR3 bases are TGTGCCACCAGTGATTACAGGGTGTTGGGTGAGCAGTTCTTC. Translation: CATSDYRVLGEQFF.